Below, 20 T cell receptor beta chains from the same sample are listed, as sequenced in a study of T cell repertoires in cytomegalovirus infection (dated by TCRdb to the late 2010s). The reads were generated on an Illumina HiSeq 1500. TCRdb reprocessing: public reads trimmed at Q25 with fastp, clones called with MiXCR, in-frame beta chains kept. CDR3 protein duplicates are merged, each entry listing the most common genes and DNA. For this sample there are approximately 97,000 distinct CDR3 sequences; approximately 17% appear just once. Approximately 7.9% of the sample goes to the ten largest clones. Material: PBMCs. The receptors derive from a human donor in good health (CMV status not recorded). Some clones in this sample may be carry-over from other donors' samples.

The chain employs TRBV6-2 or TRBV6-3 and TRBJ1-2, with 8 bases matching TRBD1. Germline V lookup: CDR1 MNHEY, CDR2 SVGEGT. This CDR3 is built from 14 residues. Trimming cost V 6 bases and J 8 bases; bases outside gene matches: 11. CDR3 loop: CASRETGGSRGYTF. DNA of the CDR3: TGTGCCAGCAGAGAAACAGGGGGAAGTCGAGGCTACACCTTC.

V is TRBV30 and J is TRBJ2-6; D is unclear. Trimming removed 1 base at V and 0 bases at J, with 10 bases between. Looked up from germline, CDR1 is GTSNPN and CDR2 is SVGIG (reference sequence). The CDR3 is 16 residues long. The CDR3 nucleotides are TGTGCCTGGAGTGCGTACGGATACTCTGGGGCCAACGTCCTGACTTTC. Translating gives CAWSAYGYSGANVLTF. Using reference TRBV30 and TRBJ2-6 for the parts outside the CDR3, the full variable domain is SQTIHQWPATLVQPVGSPLSLECTVEGTSNPNLYWYRQAAGRGLQLLFYSVGIGQISSEVPQNLSASRPQDRQFILSSKKLLLSDSGFYLCAWSAYGYSGANVLTFGAGSRLTVL.

This clonotype was observed many times. V gene TRBV7-9 combines with J gene TRBJ1-2; D is undetermined. Trimming left V 5 bases short and J 6 bases short, with 10 bases between. The CDR3 runs 12 residues. Germline values: CDR1 SEHNR, CDR2 FQNEAQ (reference sequence). The CDR3 protein is CASSPIQDGYTF. DNA of the CDR3: TGTGCCAGCAGCCCAATCCAGGATGGCTACACCTTC.

This clonotype was recorded at least ten times. The genes are TRBV7-2 and TRBJ2-3; 13 bases fit TRBD2. Trimming cost V 1 base and J 0 bases; bases outside gene matches: 4. Germline V gene data show CDR1 as SGHTA and CDR2 as FQGNSA. The CDR3 loop spans 18 amino acids. This CDR3 is CASSLGTSGGASTDTQYF. DNA for the CDR3: TGTGCCAGCAGCTTAGGGACTAGCGGGGGAGCAAGCACAGATACGCAGTATTTT.

This clonotype appeared a few times. V gene TRBV12-3 or TRBV12-4 combines with J gene TRBJ2-1, with 7 bases matching TRBD1. The length of the CDR3 is 16 residues. After removal of 4 bases from V and 0 bases from J, the junction contained 6 bases not matched to a gene. Written as DNA, the CDR3 is TGTGCCAGCAGTTCGGGACAGCGGATCTCCTACAATGAGCAGTTCTTC. This codes for CASSSGQRISYNEQFF.

Comment on this clonotype: No conserved phenylalanine or tryptophan is present at the end of the CDR3, so a read error is the likely explanation. The chain carries TRBV7-9 and TRBJ2-3, with 8 bases matching TRBD2. The CDR3 has 14 amino acids. Trimming at V came to 8 bases and at J to 6 bases, leaving 10 bases not matched to a gene. CDR1 SEHNR and CDR2 FQNEAQ come from the germline V gene (reference sequence). The CDR3 nucleotides read TGTGCCAGCTTGAGCGGGGGCCAGGGGGATACGCAGTATTTG. Translation gives CASLSGGQGDTQYL.

This clonotype came up many times. This chain joins TRBV7-9 and TRBJ1-1; 9 bases map to TRBD1. CDR3 size: 15 residues. Looked up from germline, CDR1 is SEHNR and CDR2 is FQNEAQ (reference sequence). The ends lost 5 bases at V and 1 base at J; junction bases unmatched: 5. The CDR3 protein is CASSPGQGKNTEAFF. CDR3 bases: TGTGCCAGCAGCCCCGGACAGGGGAAGAACACTGAAGCTTTCTTT.

This clonotype was seen ten or more times. This rearrangement joins TRBV11-2 to TRBJ2-7; D is perhaps TRBD1 (6 bases). V was cut by 7 bases and J by 3 bases, with 10 bases left in between. This CDR3 comprises 12 residues. CDR1 is SGHAT, CDR2 FQNNGV, per germline. Here the CDR3 DNA reads TGTGCCAGCACCGACAGGAGCTACGAGCAGTACTTC. Encoded protein: CASTDRSYEQYF.

This clonotype was recorded at least ten times. The V gene is TRBV12-3 or TRBV12-4, the J gene TRBJ1-1; TRBD1 aligns across 11 bases. The CDR3 is 13 amino acids. V was clipped by 3 bases and J by 7 bases; unmatched bases: 1. The CDR3 bases are TGTGCCAGCAGTTTTGGGACAGGGGGTGAAGCTTTCTTT. As protein: CASSFGTGGEAFF.

This clonotype was observed at least ten times. The rearrangement uses TRBV7-3 and TRBJ1-1; D possibly corresponds to TRBD1 (6 bases). This CDR3 is 15 amino acids long. The germline CDR1 and CDR2 sequences are SGHTA and FQGTGA. V was cut by 4 bases and J by 1 base, with 13 bases left in between. The CDR3 region is CASSSRTDKNTEAFF. The DNA for the CDR3 is TGTGCCAGCAGCTCCCGGACAGATAAGAACACTGAAGCTTTCTTT.

This clonotype was detected ten times or more. The chain recombines TRBV6-1 with TRBJ2-3; either TRBD1 or TRBD2 may supply D (6 bases each). The CDR3 contains 15 residues. Germline assignment: CDR1 MNHNS and CDR2 SASEGT. V was shortened by 1 base and J by 6 bases, with 14 bases between the two germline ends. In DNA form, the CDR3 reads TGTGCCAGCAGTGAAGTGGGGGGCGGATCGGATACGCAGTATTTT. This sequence encodes CASSEVGGGSDTQYF.

This clonotype was seen repeatedly, ten times or more. V is TRBV7-2 and J is TRBJ2-2, with D hard to call. The CDR3 consists of 17 residues. Trimming removed 5 bases at V and 2 bases at J, with 18 bases between. Germline V gene data show CDR1 as SGHTA and CDR2 as FQGNSA. The CDR3 spells CASSLSVGRINTGELFF. Here the CDR3 DNA reads TGTGCCAGCAGCCTCTCAGTTGGGCGGATCAACACCGGGGAGCTGTTTTTT.

The chain couples TRBV28 to TRBJ2-7, with D perhaps TRBD2 (6 bases). The germline V gene encodes CDR1 MDHEN and CDR2 SYDVKM. V dropped 5 bases and J dropped 3 bases, with 8 bases sitting between them. CDR3 length equals 12 residues. As DNA, the CDR3 is TGTGCCAGCAGTGTGGGGGGCTACGAGCAGTACTTC. Amino acids: CASSVGGYEQYF.

This clonotype was seen at least ten times. This chain connects TRBV6-1 to TRBJ2-7; D ambiguous. Trimming removed 7 bases from V and 2 bases from J, with 12 bases in between. This CDR3 has 13 amino acids. Per germline, CDR1 MNHNS and CDR2 SASEGT. The CDR3 DNA sequence: TGTGCCAGCAAATTTAAAGGGACCTACGAGCAGTACTTC. Amino acid sequence: CASKFKGTYEQYF.

This clonotype came up many times. The chain employs TRBV7-2 and TRBJ2-7; TRBD2 matches 10 bases. J gave up 2 bases and V 0 bases, and 7 bases lay outside the gene matches. This CDR3 spans 17 amino acids. Germline CDR1 is SGHTA and CDR2 is FQGNSA. CDR3 bases: TGTGCCAGCAGCTTAGCCGCGGGAGCGGGGGGGCCCTACGAGCAGTACTTC. Translation: CASSLAAGAGGPYEQYF.

This clonotype was picked up many times. The chain recombines TRBV7-2 with TRBJ1-2, with 7 bases that match TRBD1. The CDR3 consists of 15 residues. CDR1 and CDR2 (germline): SGHTA, FQGNSA. J was trimmed by 7 bases and V by 3 bases; bases with no gene match: 11. CDR3 DNA sequence: TGTGCCAGCAGCTTCGATCCGGGACAGACCCGTGGCTACACCTTC. It yields the protein CASSFDPGQTRGYTF.

There are many counts of this clonotype. The chain combines TRBV7-2 with TRBJ1-4, with D possibly TRBD1 on 6 matching bases. Trimming pared 5 bases from V and 8 bases from J, leaving 18 bases between. CDR3 size: 15 residues. Per the germline V gene, CDR1 is SGHTA and CDR2 is FQGNSA. CDR3 sequence (DNA): TGTGCCAGCAGCCCCCTTTGGGGGACAAACGAAAAACTGTTTTTT. Its translation is CASSPLWGTNEKLFF.

The sample holds many counts of this clonotype. The V gene is TRBV7-2, the J gene TRBJ2-7, with a weak D call TRBD2 (5 bases). There are 16 residues in the CDR3. V lost 3 bases, J lost 0 bases, and 15 bases lay in between. Germline-derived CDR1 and CDR2 are SGHTA and FQGNSA. CDR3 loop: CASSFKEESPSYEQYF. As DNA, the CDR3 is TGTGCCAGCAGCTTTAAGGAGGAATCCCCCTCCTACGAGCAGTACTTC.

The V and J genes are TRBV6-2 or TRBV6-3 and TRBJ2-5; 8 bases fit TRBD2. The junction had 14 bases not matched to a gene; V was cut back by 5 bases and J by 3 bases. The CDR3 loop spans 17 amino acids. The germline gives CDR1 MNHEY, CDR2 SVGEGT. The CDR3 coding sequence is TGTGCCAGCAGTCAACACATCATGGGACTAGAAAAAGAGACCCAGTACTTC. Protein sequence: CASSQHIMGLEKETQYF.

This clonotype was recorded a few times. This chain connects TRBV29-1 to TRBJ2-2; no clear D gene. Germline CDR1 reads SQVTM; CDR2 reads ANQGSEA. The CDR3 sequence is 13 residues long. V lost 4 bases and J lost 3, with 9 bases in between. CDR3 residues: CSVADTYTGELFF. The CDR3 DNA is TGCAGCGTTGCTGACACCTACACCGGGGAGCTGTTTTTT.